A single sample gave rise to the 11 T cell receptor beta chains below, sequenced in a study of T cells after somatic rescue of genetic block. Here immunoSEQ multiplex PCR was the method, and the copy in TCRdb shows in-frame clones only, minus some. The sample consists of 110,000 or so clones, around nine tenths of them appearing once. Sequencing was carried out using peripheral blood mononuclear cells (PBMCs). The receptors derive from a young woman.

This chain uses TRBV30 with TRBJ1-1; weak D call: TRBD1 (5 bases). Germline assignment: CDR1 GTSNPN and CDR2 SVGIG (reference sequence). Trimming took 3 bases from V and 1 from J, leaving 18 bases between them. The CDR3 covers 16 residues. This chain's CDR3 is CAWSRGDSEGNTEAFF. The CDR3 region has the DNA TGTGCCTGGAGCCGAGGGGATAGCGAAGGGAACACTGAAGCTTTCTTT. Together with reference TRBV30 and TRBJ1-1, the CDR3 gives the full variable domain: SQTIHQWPATLVQPVGSPLSLECTVEGTSNPNLYWYRQAAGRGLQLLFYSVGIGQISSEVPQNLSASRPQDRQFILSSKKLLLSDSGFYLCAWSRGDSEGNTEAFFGQGTRLTVV.

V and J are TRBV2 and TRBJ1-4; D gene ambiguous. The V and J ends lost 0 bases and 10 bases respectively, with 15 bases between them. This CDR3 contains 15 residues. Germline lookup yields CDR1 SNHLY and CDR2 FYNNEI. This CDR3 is CASSEALGRAAKLFF. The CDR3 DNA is TGTGCCAGCAGTGAAGCTTTGGGAAGGGCAGCAAAACTGTTTTTT. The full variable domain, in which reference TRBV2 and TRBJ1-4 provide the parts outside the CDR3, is EPEVTQTPSHQVTQMGQEVILRCVPISNHLYFYWYRQILGQKVEFLVSFYNNEISEKSEIFDDQFSVERPDGSNFTLKIRSTKLEDSAMYFCASSEALGRAAKLFFGSGTQLSVL.

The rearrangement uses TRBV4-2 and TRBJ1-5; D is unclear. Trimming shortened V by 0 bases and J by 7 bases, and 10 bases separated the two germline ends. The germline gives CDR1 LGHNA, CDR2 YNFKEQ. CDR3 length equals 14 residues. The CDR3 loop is CASSQDMEGQPQHF. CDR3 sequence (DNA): TGTGCCAGCAGCCAAGACATGGAAGGGCAGCCCCAGCATTTT.

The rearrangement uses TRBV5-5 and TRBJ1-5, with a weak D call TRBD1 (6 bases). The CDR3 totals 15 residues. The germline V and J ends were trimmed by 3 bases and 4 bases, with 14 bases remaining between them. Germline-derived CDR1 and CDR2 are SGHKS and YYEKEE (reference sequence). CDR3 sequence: CASSSTGAPNQPQHF. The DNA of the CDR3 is TGTGCCAGCAGCTCCACGGGGGCCCCTAATCAGCCCCAGCATTTT.

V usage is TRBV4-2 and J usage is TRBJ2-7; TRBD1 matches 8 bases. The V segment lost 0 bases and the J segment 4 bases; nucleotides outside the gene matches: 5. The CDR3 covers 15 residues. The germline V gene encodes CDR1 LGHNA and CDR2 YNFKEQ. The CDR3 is CASSQDDRGDYEQYF. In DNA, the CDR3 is TGTGCCAGCAGCCAAGACGACAGGGGCGATTACGAGCAGTACTTC.

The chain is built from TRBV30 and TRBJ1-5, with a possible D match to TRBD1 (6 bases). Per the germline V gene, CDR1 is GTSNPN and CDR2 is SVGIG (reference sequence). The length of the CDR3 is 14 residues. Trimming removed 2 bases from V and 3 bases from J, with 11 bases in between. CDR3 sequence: CAWSSGAFNQPQHF. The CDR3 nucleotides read TGTGCCTGGAGTTCAGGGGCGTTCAATCAGCCCCAGCATTTT.

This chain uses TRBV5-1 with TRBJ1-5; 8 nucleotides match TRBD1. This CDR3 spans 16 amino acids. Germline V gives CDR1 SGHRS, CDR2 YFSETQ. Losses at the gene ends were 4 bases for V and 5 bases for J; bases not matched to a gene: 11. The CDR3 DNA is TGCGCCAGCAGCCCAACCGGGACAGGTCCCCATCAGCCCCAGCATTTT. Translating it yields CASSPTGTGPHQPQHF. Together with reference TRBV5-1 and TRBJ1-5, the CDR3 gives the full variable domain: KAGVTQTPRYLIKTRGQQVTLSCSPISGHRSVSWYQQTPGQGLQFLFEYFSETQRNKGNFPGRFSGRQFSNSRSEMNVSTLELGDSALYLCASSPTGTGPHQPQHFGDGTRLSIL.

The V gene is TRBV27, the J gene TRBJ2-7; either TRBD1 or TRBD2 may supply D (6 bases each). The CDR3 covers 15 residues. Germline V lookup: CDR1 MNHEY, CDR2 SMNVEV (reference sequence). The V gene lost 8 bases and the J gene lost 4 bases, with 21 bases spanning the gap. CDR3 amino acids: CASLRLGGGPYEQYF. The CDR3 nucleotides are TGTGCCAGCCTCCGTCTAGGAGGGGGGCCGTACGAGCAGTACTTC.

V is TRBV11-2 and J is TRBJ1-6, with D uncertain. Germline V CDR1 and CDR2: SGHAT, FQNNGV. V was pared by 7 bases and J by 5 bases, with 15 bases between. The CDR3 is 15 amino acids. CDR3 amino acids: CASTTPKGNNSPLHF. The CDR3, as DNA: TGTGCCAGCACCACACCCAAGGGAAATAATTCACCCCTCCACTTT.

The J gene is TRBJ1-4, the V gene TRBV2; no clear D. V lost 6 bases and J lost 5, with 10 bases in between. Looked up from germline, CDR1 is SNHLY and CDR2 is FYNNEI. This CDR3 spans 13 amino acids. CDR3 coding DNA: TGTGCCAGCAGCCAACTGAAGAATGAAAAACTGTTTTTT. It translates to CASSQLKNEKLFF.

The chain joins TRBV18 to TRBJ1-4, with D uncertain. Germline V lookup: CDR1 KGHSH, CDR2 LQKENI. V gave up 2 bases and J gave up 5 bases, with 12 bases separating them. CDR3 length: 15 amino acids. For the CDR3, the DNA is TGTGCCAGCTCACCAGAAAGGGCCTCAAATGAAAAACTGTTTTTT. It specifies CASSPERASNEKLFF.